This T cell receptor (beta chain) was obtained from a study of blood T cell repertoires in COVID-19. Study overall: Italy, Spain and the United States were the sources of the convalescent and acute COVID-19 samples. T cells, B-cell-depleted T cells, or PBMCs supplied cDNA or gDNA.

J gave up 0 bases and V 5 bases, and 8 bases lay outside the gene matches. This CDR3 comprises 18 residues. Germline V gene lookup returns CDR1 ENHRY and CDR2 SYGVKD. The authors' processing: Amplified reference gene primers provided the basis for estimating nucleated cell counts. Measured with immunoSEQ multiplex PCR; TCRdb has only the in-frame clones, and not every one. Clonal size and the V and J genes are those of that table, whereas D and trimming came from the DNA. The table includes under 80,000 clones, around 89% detected once. This receptor was identified in a man in his 70s with active or convalescent COVID-19. The chain has TRBV10-3 and TRBJ2-6, with TRBD1 identical over 9 bases. The sample was peripheral blood. The CDR3 is CAISSQQGASSGANVLTF. CDR3 bases: TGTGCCATCAGTTCACAACAGGGGGCATCCTCTGGGGCCAACGTCCTGACTTTC.